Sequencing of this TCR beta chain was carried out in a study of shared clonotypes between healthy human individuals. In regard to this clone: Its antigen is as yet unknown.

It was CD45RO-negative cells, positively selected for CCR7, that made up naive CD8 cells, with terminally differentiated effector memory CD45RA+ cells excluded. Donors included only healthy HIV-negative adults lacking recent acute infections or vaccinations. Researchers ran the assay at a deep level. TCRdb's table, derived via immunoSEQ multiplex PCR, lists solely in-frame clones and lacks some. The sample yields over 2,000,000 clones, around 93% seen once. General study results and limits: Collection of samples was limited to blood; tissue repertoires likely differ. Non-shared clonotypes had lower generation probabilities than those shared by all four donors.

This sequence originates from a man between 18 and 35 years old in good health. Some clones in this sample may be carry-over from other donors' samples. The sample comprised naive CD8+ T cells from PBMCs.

CDR3 amino acids: CASSSRGLTLSSYNEQFF. In DNA, the CDR3 is TGTGCCAGCAGCTCACGGGGGTTGACTCTTAGCTCCTACAATGAGCAGTTCTTC. The chain joins TRBV7-9 to TRBJ2-1, with D perhaps TRBD2 (6 bases). The CDR3 runs 18 residues. Germline lookup yields CDR1 SEHNR and CDR2 FQNEAQ (reference sequence). V lost 4 bases, J lost 0 bases, and 19 bases lay in between.